These T cell receptor beta chains were read from a single sample in a study of blood T cells in healthy people across ages. TCRdb analysed the 5' RACE reads with MiXCR anew, one entry per CDR3 protein. The data contain 850,000 to 1,300,000 distinct CDR3 sequences, more than 40% of them singletons. Sequencing used blood. Source of these receptors: a woman aged 55-75 years in good health. CDR3s leave out the opening cysteine and the closing phenylalanine or tryptophan. Part of the rows lack a size; the others show once, few, many or a class for expanded clones.

cdr3_aa v_call clone_size j_call
ASSPLNQPSTDTQY TRBV18 NA TRBJ2-3
ASSLIGLSYGYT TRBV11-2 few TRBJ1-2
ASSFGVDRGMNTEAF TRBV5-1 NA TRBJ1-1
ASSSWTGGVNEQY TRBV7-3 NA TRBJ2-7
ASSPDRIGEKLF TRBV11-2 NA TRBJ1-4
ASSHVVAGRNTEAF TRBV11-1 few TRBJ1-1
ATSGDTDTQY TRBV24-1 few TRBJ2-3
ATSSPSSHEQY TRBV7-6 once TRBJ2-7
ASRKIYPGETQY TRBV27 NA TRBJ2-5
ASSPRLAGGRNEQF TRBV18 few TRBJ2-1
ATSSRDYGYT TRBV15 NA TRBJ1-2
ASSLGPICT TRBV3-1 few TRBJ1-2
ASSQGAEQY TRBV18 many TRBJ2-7
ASSPGRESYSEQF TRBV7-3 NA TRBJ2-1
ASSPGTSGSGHNEQF TRBV11-3 NA TRBJ2-1
ASSLEAFQRDYGYT TRBV5-1 NA TRBJ1-2
SARPLAWGETQY TRBV20-1 few TRBJ2-5
ASSLPGRNEQF TRBV12-3/TRBV12-4 few TRBJ2-1
ASSQDRVAGEQF TRBV4-1 NA TRBJ2-1
ASSLATSLGRWNEQF TRBV11-2 NA TRBJ2-1
ASRDDQETQY TRBV6-2/TRBV6-3 few TRBJ2-5
ASRQGAQETQY TRBV7-9 few TRBJ2-5
ASSVGGTNNEQF TRBV27 few TRBJ2-1
ASSHGSHEQY TRBV6-6 NA TRBJ2-7
ASRGDRGREQY TRBV2 NA NA
SAEGARLAGAYNEQF TRBV20-1 NA TRBJ2-1
ASGYDQPQH TRBV7-9 NA TRBJ1-5
ASSPDGVEAF TRBV7-7 few TRBJ1-1
SAAAGSNQPQH TRBV20-1 few TRBJ1-5
ASSLSGDEQF TRBV27 many TRBJ2-1
ASSQSEGNGGELF TRBV4-2 once TRBJ2-2